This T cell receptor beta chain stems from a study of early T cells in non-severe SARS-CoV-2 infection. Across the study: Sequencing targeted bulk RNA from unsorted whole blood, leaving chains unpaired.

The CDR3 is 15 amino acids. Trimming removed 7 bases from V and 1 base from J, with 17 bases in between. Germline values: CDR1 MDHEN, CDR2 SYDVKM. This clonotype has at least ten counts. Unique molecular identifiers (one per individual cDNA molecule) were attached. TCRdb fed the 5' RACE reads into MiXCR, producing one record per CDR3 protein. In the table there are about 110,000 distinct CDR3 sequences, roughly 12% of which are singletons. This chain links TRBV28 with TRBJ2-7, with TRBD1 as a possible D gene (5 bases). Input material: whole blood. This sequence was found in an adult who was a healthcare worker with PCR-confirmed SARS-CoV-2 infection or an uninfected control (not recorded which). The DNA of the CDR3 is TGTGCCAGCACCCTATCACAGGATTTTTCCTACGAGCAGTACTTC. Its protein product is CASTLSQDFSYEQYF.